One and the same sample provided the 5 T cell receptor beta chains below, sequenced in a study of blood T cells in healthy people across ages. For the second PCR, which ran for about 6 to 11 cycles, a sample-barcoded 5' primer and a J-beta primer mix were used. Each CDR3 protein is one row after TCRdb ran MiXCR on the 5' RACE reads. The table records hundreds of thousands of distinct CDR3 sequences, approximately 59% of them present only once. The material sequenced was blood. The receptors were sampled from a man younger than 40 in good health.

This clonotype was seen a few times. V usage is TRBV4-3 and J usage is TRBJ1-6; D call uncertain. The V and J ends lost 1 base and 7 bases respectively, with 8 bases between them. This CDR3 is 14 amino acids long. Germline V lookup: CDR1 LGHNA, CDR2 YSLEER. CDR3 DNA: TGCGCCAGCAGCCAAGGGGGAACGAATTCACCCCTCCACTTT. This encodes CASSQGGTNSPLHF.

This clonotype has only a few counts. The chain combines TRBV20-1 with TRBJ2-1; 9 bases map to TRBD2. The germline CDR1 and CDR2 sequences are DFQATT and SNEGSKA (reference sequence). The CDR3 covers 15 residues. The V segment lost 0 bases and the J segment 7 bases; nucleotides outside the gene matches: 7. CDR3 nucleotide sequence: TGCAGTGCTAGAGACCCCAGCGGGGGGAGGAATGAGCAGTTCTTC. This encodes CSARDPSGGRNEQFF.

V gene TRBV4-3 combines with J gene TRBJ2-2; 10 bases are a match to TRBD1. J lost 6 bases, V lost 1 base, and 2 bases had no gene match. Germline V lookup: CDR1 LGHNA, CDR2 YSLEER. This CDR3 is 15 amino acids long. CDR3 coding DNA: TGCGCCAGCAGCCAAGGGACAGGGGGTCCCGGGGAGCTGTTTTTT. Amino acids: CASSQGTGGPGELFF.

The CDR3 sequence: CASSQVLLGDEQFF. The CDR3 nucleotides read TGTGCCAGCAGCCAAGTGCTTCTCGGGGATGAGCAGTTCTTC. V usage is TRBV14 and J usage is TRBJ2-1; D perhaps matches TRBD2 (5 bases). From germline, CDR1 is SGHDN and CDR2 FVKESK. Trimming took 1 base from V and 8 from J, leaving 12 bases between them. This CDR3 region has 14 residues.

This rearrangement joins TRBV3-1 to TRBJ2-4, with a possible D match to TRBD2 (6 bases). The germline V gene has CDR1 LGHDT and CDR2 YNNKEL (reference sequence). There are 13 residues in the CDR3. V was pared by 3 bases and J by 7 bases, with 10 bases between. The DNA of the CDR3 is TGTGCCAGCAGCCAGGGCCGGGGGAACATTCAGTACTTC. This encodes CASSQGRGNIQYF.